The 29 T cell receptor beta chains presented below share a single source sample, sequenced in a study of T cell clones after liver transplantation. Data came from immunoSEQ multiplex PCR; TCRdb stores just in-frame clones and leaves some out. The table has about 20,000 clones, about 83% seen once. The source was CD8+ T cells from blood, collected 54 months after liver transplant. These receptors were collected from a human patient who received a liver transplant. Some T cells here may be from the graft donor.

The V call is TRBV6-6, the J call TRBJ1-1; 7 nucleotides agree with TRBD1. V trimming: 6 bases; J trimming: 7 bases; junction bases outside the gene matches: 8. The CDR3 contains 13 residues. CDR1 MNHNY and CDR2 SVGAGI come from the germline V gene (reference sequence). CDR3 amino acids: CASRTGEMVEAFF. The CDR3 region has the DNA TGTGCCAGCAGAACAGGGGAAATGGTTGAAGCTTTCTTT.

This clone was observed a handful of times. This rearrangement joins TRBV6-6 to TRBJ1-4; a possible D gene is TRBD1 (6 bases). The CDR3 has 14 residues. Trimming stripped 0 bases from V and 8 bases from J, with 10 bases between. Germline CDR1 and CDR2: MNHNY and SVGAGI (reference sequence). CDR3 sequence (DNA): TGTGCCAGCAGTTACTCCGGAGGGGGGGAAAAACTGTTTTTT. As protein: CASSYSGGGEKLFF.

The rearrangement uses TRBV13 and TRBJ1-1, with TRBD1 matching 8 bases. V lost 0 bases, J lost 1 base, and 1 base stayed unmatched. The V gene's germline CDR1 is PRHDT and CDR2 FYEKMQ (reference sequence). The CDR3 spans 15 residues. The DNA for the CDR3 is TGTGCCAGCAGCTTAGGCGACAGGGGGAACACTGAAGCTTTCTTT. This encodes CASSLGDRGNTEAFF.

The J gene is TRBJ2-3, the V gene TRBV7-9; TRBD1 agrees at 7 bases. CDR3 length equals 16 residues. In germline, CDR1 is SEHNR, CDR2 FQNEAQ (reference sequence). V lost 5 bases and J lost 0; bases outside the gene matches: 8. The DNA for the CDR3 is TGTGCCAGCAGCCCAACGACAGGGCTTAGCACAGATACGCAGTATTTT. It specifies CASSPTTGLSTDTQYF.

The V and J genes are TRBV9 and TRBJ1-1; D gene uncertain. The CDR3 sequence is 14 residues long. Trimming took 0 bases from V and 5 from J, leaving 11 bases between them. Per germline, CDR1 SGDLS and CDR2 YYNGEE. The CDR3 DNA is TGTGCCAGCAGCGTAGCTACCGGGTCTACTGAAGCTTTCTTT. Its translation: CASSVATGSTEAFF.

This clone was seen more than once but under ten times. The chain employs TRBV11-2 and TRBJ2-3, with a possible D match to TRBD2 (5 bases). This CDR3 has 13 residues. The ends were cut back, 6 bases at V and 6 bases at J, with 13 bases in the middle. Looked up from germline, CDR1 is SGHAT and CDR2 is FQNNGV. CDR3 loop: CASSSDFGDTQYF. In DNA form, the CDR3 reads TGTGCCAGCAGTTCGGACTTTGGCGATACGCAGTATTTT.

V gene TRBV10-3 combines with J gene TRBJ2-3; D call uncertain. V lost 2 bases and J lost 3, with 15 bases in between. Germline CDR1 and CDR2: ENHRY and SYGVKD. This CDR3 is built from 16 residues. This CDR3 reads CAISEPSGRLTDTQYF. The DNA for the CDR3 is TGTGCCATCAGTGAGCCCTCTGGCAGGCTAACAGATACGCAGTATTTT.

The rearrangement joins TRBV5-1 to TRBJ2-7; either TRBD1 or TRBD2 may supply D (6 bases each). CDR1 is SGHRS and CDR2 is YFSETQ in the germline V gene. V lost 2 bases and J lost 3, with 15 bases in between. The CDR3 is 15 residues long. The CDR3 region has the DNA TGCGCCAGCAGCTTAGGGGGAGGACTTAACTACGAGCAGTACTTC. Translated: CASSLGGGLNYEQYF.

V is TRBV5-4 and J is TRBJ2-7, with 8 bases lining up with TRBD1. J gave up 0 bases and V 2 bases, and 4 bases lay outside the gene matches. This CDR3 has 15 residues. Germline-derived CDR1 and CDR2 are SGHNT and YYREEE (reference sequence). The CDR3 loop is CASSFRDRSSYEQYF. As DNA, the CDR3 is TGTGCCAGCAGCTTCCGGGACAGGAGCTCCTACGAGCAGTACTTC.

J is TRBJ2-3 and V is TRBV6-5; D gene ambiguous. CDR3 length equals 12 residues. V was shortened by 6 bases and J by 4 bases, with 8 bases between the two germline ends. The V gene's germline CDR1 is MNHEY and CDR2 SVGAGI. CDR3 DNA: TGTGCCAGCAGCCATATGGCAGATACGCAGTATTTT. Amino acids: CASSHMADTQYF.

CDR3 sequence reads: CASSSQTSSSYNEQFF. The CDR3 DNA sequence: TGTGCCAGCAGCTCCCAGACTTCGAGCTCCTACAATGAGCAGTTCTTC. This chain connects TRBV11-2 to TRBJ2-1; D not certain. This CDR3 spans 16 amino acids. Looked up from germline, CDR1 is SGHAT and CDR2 is FQNNGV. Trimming left V 4 bases short and J 0 bases short, with 13 bases between.

DNA of the CDR3: TGCAGCGTTGATCGTCCCCGTTCCTATGGCTACACCTTC. Protein sequence: CSVDRPRSYGYTF. V gene TRBV29-1 combines with J gene TRBJ1-2; D is undetermined. The germline V gene encodes CDR1 SQVTM and CDR2 ANQGSEA. The CDR3 has 13 amino acids. Trimming took 3 bases from V and 4 from J, leaving 12 bases between them.

In this sample, this clone turned up once. The V call is TRBV27, the J call TRBJ1-5, with no clear D. This CDR3 contains 14 residues. Germline loops: CDR1 MNHEY, CDR2 SMNVEV (reference sequence). The V end lost 2 bases, the J end lost 0 bases, and 5 bases lay between the germline ends. The CDR3 loop reads CASSLLNSNQPQHF. The CDR3 DNA follows: TGTGCCAGCAGTTTACTAAATAGCAATCAGCCCCAGCATTTT.

This sequence joins TRBV9 and TRBJ2-3; D uncertain. This CDR3 is 16 amino acids long. V gave up 0 bases and J gave up 2 bases, with 13 bases separating them. Germline V gene lookup returns CDR1 SGDLS and CDR2 YYNGEE. Here the CDR3 reads CASSVEGSTITDTQYF. CDR3 DNA: TGTGCCAGCAGCGTAGAGGGCAGTACAATCACAGATACGCAGTATTTT. Together with reference TRBV9 and TRBJ2-3, the CDR3 gives the full variable domain: DSGVTQTPKHLITATGQRVTLRCSPRSGDLSVYWYQQSLDQGLQFLIQYYNGEERAKGNILERFSAQQFPDLHSELNLSSLELGDSALYFCASSVEGSTITDTQYFGPGTRLTVL.

The gene calls are TRBV29-1 and TRBJ1-1, with D unresolved. Looked up from germline, CDR1 is SQVTM and CDR2 is ANQGSEA. The CDR3 contains 14 residues. V lost 7 bases and J 5 bases, leaving 20 bases between the germline ends. The chain's CDR3 is CSATDTPGRTEAFF. In nucleotides, the CDR3 is TGCAGCGCAACTGACACCCCCGGGCGAACTGAAGCTTTCTTT.

The V and J genes are TRBV12-1 and TRBJ1-4. TRBV12-1 is classified as a pseudogene. This CDR3 comprises 12 residues. CDR3: CASSGGGEKLFF. The DNA of the CDR3 is TGTGCCAGCAGCGGCGGAGGCGAAAAACTGTTTTTT.

In this sample, this clone turned up once. J is TRBJ2-7 and V is TRBV27; 8 positions agree with TRBD1. This CDR3 region has 15 residues. Unmatched junction bases numbered 7, after V lost 4 bases and J lost 2 bases. In germline, CDR1 is MNHEY, CDR2 SMNVEV (reference sequence). CDR3 region: CASSYRDRGTYEQYF. The DNA for the CDR3 is TGTGCCAGCAGTTACCGAGACAGGGGTACCTACGAGCAGTACTTC.

This chain connects TRBV4-1 to TRBJ2-4; possibly TRBD1 for D (5 bases). V was clipped by 2 bases and J by 1 base, with 18 bases between them. The CDR3 spans 18 residues. From germline, CDR1 is MGHRA and CDR2 YSYEKL. The CDR3 DNA sequence: TGCGCCAGCAGCCAAACCGGCAGGGTGTATGGTGCCAAAAACATTCAGTACTTC. Translated, it gives CASSQTGRVYGAKNIQYF.

The chain uses TRBV7-6 and TRBJ2-3; possible D gene TRBD2, 5 bases. The CDR3 spans 12 residues. Trimming removed 5 bases from V and 6 bases from J, with 9 bases in between. CDR1 and CDR2 (germline): SGHVS, FNYEAQ. The CDR3 DNA is TGTGCCAGCAGCCAGCCGGGGGATACGCAGTATTTT. This sequence encodes CASSQPGDTQYF.

This rearrangement joins TRBV6-1 to TRBJ1-5; no firm D call. V was clipped by 7 bases and J by 5 bases, with 12 bases between them. Per the germline V gene, CDR1 is MNHNS and CDR2 is SASEGT. The CDR3 runs 13 residues. The CDR3 spells CASTGWEDQPQHF. As DNA, the CDR3 is TGTGCCAGCACTGGCTGGGAGGATCAGCCCCAGCATTTT.

The chain is built from TRBV19 and TRBJ2-1, with 7 bases identical to TRBD1. This CDR3 contains 13 residues. Unmatched junction bases numbered 5, after V lost 8 bases and J lost 4 bases. Germline V gene lookup returns CDR1 LNHDA and CDR2 SQIVND (reference sequence). The DNA for the CDR3 is TGTGCCAGTGGGGACAGCTTGTACAATGAGCAGTTCTTC. Protein product: CASGDSLYNEQFF.

The DNA of the CDR3 is TGTGCCAGCAGTACCTACTCGGGAGGCACTGAAGCTTTCTTT. Residues: CASSTYSGGTEAFF. This chain links TRBV6-5 with TRBJ1-1; unclear D gene. The V end lost 5 bases, the J end lost 4 bases, and 14 bases lay between the germline ends. The germline gives CDR1 MNHEY, CDR2 SVGAGI. The CDR3 totals 14 residues.

This clone was recorded only once. The chain recombines TRBV7-3 with TRBJ1-2; TRBD1 matches 9 bases. Per germline, CDR1 SGHTA and CDR2 FQGTGA. This CDR3 contains 14 residues. With V trimmed by 3 bases and J by 3 bases, 2 bases remained unmatched. CDR3 sequence: CASSLGQGDYGYTF. The CDR3 DNA reads as TGTGCCAGCAGCTTGGGACAGGGCGACTATGGCTACACCTTC.

J is TRBJ2-2 and V is TRBV6-1; D not certain. Germline-derived CDR1 and CDR2 are MNHNS and SASEGT. The CDR3 is made up of 14 amino acids. V was pared by 5 bases and J by 6 bases, with 13 bases between. Written as DNA, the CDR3 is TGTGCCAGCAGTTCGTGGCAGGTCTCCGGGGAGCTGTTTTTT. Translation: CASSSWQVSGELFF.

This chain uses TRBV5-8 with TRBJ2-1; the match to TRBD1 covers 9 bases. CDR3 length equals 17 residues. Looked up from germline, CDR1 is SGHTS and CDR2 is YDEGEE. The V and J ends lost 4 bases and 2 bases, in that order; junction bases with no gene match: 10. CDR3: CASSPRPGQGPYNEQFF. The DNA for the CDR3 is TGTGCCAGCAGCCCCCGGCCGGGACAGGGTCCCTACAATGAGCAGTTCTTC.

This clone is classed as medium-sized (0.01 to 0.1%). The rearrangement links TRBV7-9 to TRBJ1-2; TRBD1 aligns across 9 bases. CDR3 size: 14 residues. J was trimmed by 6 bases and V by 1 base; bases with no gene match: 3. CDR1 is SEHNR, CDR2 FQNEAQ, per germline (reference sequence). CDR3 in amino acids: CASSLEGTGHGYTF. The CDR3 nucleotides read TGTGCCAGCAGCTTAGAGGGGACAGGGCATGGCTACACCTTC.

This rearrangement joins TRBV11-2 to TRBJ1-4; D may be TRBD1 (6 bases). The CDR3 has 15 amino acids. The V end was cut by 1 base, the J end by 4 bases, with 10 bases between. Germline V gene data show CDR1 as SGHAT and CDR2 as FQNNGV. CDR3 in DNA: TGTGCCAGCAGCTTAGGGGACAAACATAATGAAAAACTGTTTTTT. Translation: CASSLGDKHNEKLFF.

The V call is TRBV19, the J call TRBJ2-5, with TRBD1 matching 7 bases. Per the germline V gene, CDR1 is LNHDA and CDR2 is SQIVND (reference sequence). The CDR3 is 15 residues long. The junction had 10 bases not matched to a gene; V was cut back by 5 bases and J by 4 bases. CDR3 DNA: TGTGCCAGTAGTCTAAGGACAGGACCGGGAGAGACCCAGTACTTC. As protein: CASSLRTGPGETQYF. Full variable domain (remainder filled in from reference TRBV19 and TRBJ2-5): DGGITQSPKYLFRKEGQNVTLSCEQNLNHDAMYWYRQDPGQGLRLIYYSQIVNDFQKGDIAEGYSVSREKKESFPLTVTSAQKNPTAFYLCASSLRTGPGETQYFGPGTRLLVL.

The chain couples TRBV6-5 to TRBJ2-3; D is undetermined. Trimming cost V 6 bases and J 5 bases, with 12 bases left between them. The CDR3 sequence is 13 residues long. Germline loops: CDR1 MNHEY, CDR2 SVGAGI. CDR3: CASRPTRLDTQYF. The CDR3 DNA is TGTGCCAGCAGACCCACACGTTTAGATACGCAGTATTTT.